The 22 T cell receptor beta chains given below trace back to one sample, sequenced in a study of T cells in Graves' hyperthyroidism and ophthalmopathy. The investigators amplified TCR beta CDR3 regions from RNA transcripts. The TCR CDR3 was amplified in a first-round RT-PCR using the HTBI primer set. TCRdb called the multiplex PCR reads again in MiXCR, with one record for every CDR3 protein. The sample has about 380,000 distinct CDR3 sequences, around 20% seen once. The specimen sequenced was blood. The origin of the receptors is a young man with Graves' ophthalmopathy.

This clonotype was detected ten times or more. The gene calls are TRBV20-1 and TRBJ2-3, with 9 bases aligning to TRBD2. There are 16 residues in the CDR3. V gave up 4 bases and J gave up 3 bases; unmatched junction bases: 11. CDR1 and CDR2 from the germline V gene are DFQATT and SNEGSKA (reference sequence). CDR3 loop: CSATRIEAGGTDTQYF. The CDR3, as DNA: TGCAGTGCTACCCGAATCGAAGCGGGGGGAACAGATACGCAGTATTTT.

This clonotype was observed a few times. This sequence joins TRBV7-9 and TRBJ2-5; D is ambiguous. The CDR3 extends over 14 amino acids. V lost 2 bases and J 7 bases, leaving 14 bases between the germline ends. The germline V gene has CDR1 SEHNR and CDR2 FQNEAQ (reference sequence). CDR3 loop: CASSLSLGLATQYF. The DNA for the CDR3 is TGTGCCAGCAGCTTATCCCTTGGTTTGGCGACCCAGTACTTC.

There are many counts of this clonotype. The CDR3 reads CASSPRGGDPTDTQYF. DNA of the CDR3: TGCGCCAGCAGCCCCAGAGGGGGGGACCCCACAGATACGCAGTATTTT. The chain couples TRBV5-1 to TRBJ2-3; tentatively, D is TRBD2 (7 bases). V dropped 4 bases and J dropped 2 bases, with 17 bases sitting between them. The CDR3 totals 16 residues. Looked up from germline, CDR1 is SGHRS and CDR2 is YFSETQ.

V gene TRBV20-1 combines with J gene TRBJ1-2; possibly TRBD1 for D (5 bases). CDR3 length equals 12 residues. CDR1 is DFQATT and CDR2 is SNEGSKA in the germline V gene (reference sequence). In DNA form, the CDR3 reads TGCAGCCACAGTGGGACTCACTATGGCTACACCTTC. Its translation: CSHSGTHYGYTF.

The CDR3 sequence: CASSDGRISTDTQYF. The DNA of the CDR3 is TGCGCCAGCAGTGATGGACGGATTAGCACAGATACGCAGTATTTT. The rearrangement uses TRBV10-2 and TRBJ2-3; no definite D call. The CDR3 totals 15 residues. Trimming left V 3 bases short and J 0 bases short, with 10 bases between. Germline CDR1 and CDR2: WSHSY and SAAADI.

This chain links TRBV14 with TRBJ2-2, with D possibly being TRBD1 (5 bases). Trimming shortened V by 0 bases and J by 4 bases, and 15 bases separated the two germline ends. The germline gives CDR1 SGHDN, CDR2 FVKESK. The length of the CDR3 is 17 residues. The CDR3 nucleotides are TGTGCCAGCAGCCAAGAGGTAGACAGCGCGAGCACCGGGGAGCTGTTTTTT. This gives the protein CASSQEVDSASTGELFF.

This clonotype was detected ten times or more. The gene calls are TRBV27 and TRBJ2-7, with 10 bases that match TRBD2. Germline-derived CDR1 and CDR2 are MNHEY and SMNVEV (reference sequence). This CDR3 is built from 18 residues. The V gene end was trimmed by 6 bases and the J gene end by 3 bases; junction bases not matched to a gene: 17. The CDR3 spells CASRRASGGRVESYEQYF. Here the CDR3 DNA reads TGTGCCAGCAGACGCGCTAGCGGGGGCCGGGTGGAGAGCTACGAGCAGTACTTC.

The table lists this clonotype with many counts. V is TRBV27 and J is TRBJ2-7, with TRBD1 matching over 8 bases. This CDR3 has 14 amino acids. Germline V gene lookup returns CDR1 MNHEY and CDR2 SMNVEV (reference sequence). V dropped 3 bases and J dropped 4; count of bases not matched to a gene: 5. This chain's CDR3 is CASSLGQVKYEQYF. The CDR3 DNA reads TGTGCCAGCAGTTTGGGACAGGTGAAATACGAGCAGTACTTC.

This clonotype was detected many times. V and J are TRBV29-1 and TRBJ2-5; D call uncertain. The CDR3 runs 14 residues. Germline-derived CDR1 and CDR2 are SQVTM and ANQGSEA. The germline V and J ends were trimmed by 8 bases and 0 bases, with 16 bases remaining between them. The CDR3 protein is CSWDRADHQETQYF. The CDR3 nucleotides read TGCAGCTGGGATCGTGCAGACCACCAAGAGACCCAGTACTTC.

The CDR3 DNA follows: TGCAGCGTTGTACCCCTCGGGGGTTTTGGCTACACCTTC. It specifies CSVVPLGGFGYTF. The V call is TRBV29-1, the J call TRBJ1-2, with D tentatively TRBD1 (5 bases). Germline V gives CDR1 SQVTM, CDR2 ANQGSEA. V was shortened by 4 bases and J by 7 bases, with 16 bases between the two germline ends. The CDR3 runs to 13 residues.

J is TRBJ2-3 and V is TRBV6-1, with 9 bases fitting TRBD1. Losses at the gene ends were 9 bases for V and 2 bases for J; bases not matched to a gene: 9. The germline CDR1 and CDR2 sequences are MNHNS and SASEGT. This CDR3 has 15 residues. CDR3 sequence: CASSRGTGHTDTQYF. The CDR3 DNA sequence: TGTGCCAGTTCCCGGGGGACAGGGCACACAGATACGCAGTATTTT.

The CDR3, as DNA: TGCGCCAGCAGTGAGTCGAGAAGTAGCAGGGAGGGGACCCAGTACTTC. This gives the protein CASSESRSSREGTQYF. The chain joins TRBV10-2 to TRBJ2-5; 7 bases map to TRBD2. Per the germline V gene, CDR1 is WSHSY and CDR2 is SAAADI. The CDR3 is 16 amino acids. J lost 7 bases, V lost 0 bases, and 11 bases had no gene match.

This clonotype was picked up a small number of times. The V call is TRBV20-1, the J call TRBJ1-1; D possibly corresponds to TRBD1 (6 bases). V lost 3 bases and J lost 5, with 10 bases in between. CDR1 and CDR2 from the germline V gene are DFQATT and SNEGSKA (reference sequence). CDR3 size: 12 residues. The CDR3 loop reads CSASMGATEAFF. CDR3 nucleotides: TGCAGTGCTAGCATGGGGGCAACTGAAGCTTTCTTT.

This sequence joins TRBV12-3 or TRBV12-4 and TRBJ1-1, with TRBD1 matching over 8 bases. CDR3 length: 13 residues. V was clipped by 3 bases and J by 7 bases; unmatched bases: 4. CDR3 DNA: TGTGCCAGCAGTTTTGGCAGGGGGCTTGAAGCTTTCTTT. Translating it yields CASSFGRGLEAFF.

This clonotype was picked up a small number of times. The chain couples TRBV7-9 to TRBJ2-7; the D call may be TRBD1 or TRBD2 (5 bases each). The CDR3 is 15 amino acids. Germline V gene lookup returns CDR1 SEHNR and CDR2 FQNEAQ (reference sequence). Trimming pared 2 bases from V and 0 bases from J, leaving 11 bases between. CDR3 sequence reads: CASSLKGPASYEQYF. The CDR3, as DNA: TGTGCCAGCAGCTTAAAGGGACCCGCCTCCTACGAGCAGTACTTC.

This clonotype was seen a few times. The rearrangement uses TRBV24-1 and TRBJ2-2, with D uncertain. Germline CDR1 is KGHDR and CDR2 is SFDVKD. V was shortened by 0 bases and J by 2 bases, with 6 bases between the two germline ends. This CDR3 region has 15 residues. The CDR3 sequence: CATSDLSLNTGELFF. The DNA for the CDR3 is TGTGCCACCAGTGATTTGAGTCTCAACACCGGGGAGCTGTTTTTT.

V is TRBV6-5 and J is TRBJ1-1; no clear D. The CDR3 has 15 amino acids. V dropped 3 bases and J dropped 4 bases, with 15 bases sitting between them. From germline, CDR1 is MNHEY and CDR2 SVGAGI. The CDR3 here is CASSYWAVRGTEAFF. CDR3 coding DNA: TGTGCCAGCAGTTATTGGGCCGTACGGGGCACTGAAGCTTTCTTT.

As for this clonotype: The junction departs from the called germline gene at one end, perhaps through a read error. CDR3 bases: TGTGCCAGCAGGGAATTAGCGGGGGAGGCCTACGATCAGTACTTC. Translated, it gives CASRELAGEAYDQYF. The chain combines TRBV12-3 or TRBV12-4 with TRBJ2-7, with TRBD2 matching 9 bases. This CDR3 is 15 amino acids long.

This clonotype was recorded once. The chain carries TRBV24-1 and TRBJ2-3; a weak D match, TRBD2 (6 bases). Germline CDR1 KGHDR, CDR2 SFDVKD. This CDR3 is 15 amino acids long. V was shortened by 9 bases and J by 2 bases, with 17 bases between the two germline ends. The CDR3 DNA sequence: TGTGCCACCGGAACTCGGACTATTTCCACAGATACGCAGTATTTT. It translates to CATGTRTISTDTQYF.

This clonotype came up many times. The CDR3 DNA reads TGTGCCAGCAGCACGAGACAGGGTATCTATGGCTACACCTTC. Protein product: CASSTRQGIYGYTF. V usage is TRBV5-5 and J usage is TRBJ1-2; TRBD1 matches 7 bases. This CDR3 region has 14 residues. After removal of 4 bases from V and 4 bases from J, the junction contained 7 bases not matched to a gene. Germline CDR1 SGHKS, CDR2 YYEKEE (reference sequence).

This clonotype appeared many times. The chain carries TRBV2 and TRBJ1-2, with D uncertain. CDR1 is SNHLY, CDR2 FYNNEI, per germline. With 8 bases removed from V and 5 bases from J, the gap between germline ends came to 15 bases. The CDR3 has 13 residues. Written as DNA, the CDR3 is TGTGCCAGCGGTGCTCTCGGACGGTATGGCTACACCTTC. This gives the protein CASGALGRYGYTF.

This clonotype was seen repeatedly, ten times or more. The rearrangement joins TRBV6-1 to TRBJ1-2; 10 nucleotides match TRBD1. The length of the CDR3 is 14 residues. Germline lookup yields CDR1 MNHNS and CDR2 SASEGT. The trim removed 6 bases at V and 6 bases at J, leaving 7 bases unmatched. The CDR3 sequence is CASRLGTGVDGYTF. The CDR3 nucleotides read TGTGCCAGCAGATTGGGGACAGGGGTTGATGGCTACACCTTC.